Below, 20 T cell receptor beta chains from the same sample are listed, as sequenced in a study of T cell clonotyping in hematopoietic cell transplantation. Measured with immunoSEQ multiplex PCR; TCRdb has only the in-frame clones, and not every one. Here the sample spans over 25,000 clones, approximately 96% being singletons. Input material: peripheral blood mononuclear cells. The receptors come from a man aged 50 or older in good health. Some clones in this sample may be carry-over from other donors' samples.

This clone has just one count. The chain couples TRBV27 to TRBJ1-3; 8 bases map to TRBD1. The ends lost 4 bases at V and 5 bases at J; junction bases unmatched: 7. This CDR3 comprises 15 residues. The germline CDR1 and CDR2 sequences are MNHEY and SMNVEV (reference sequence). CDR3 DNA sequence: TGTGCCAGCAGTTCCGGACAGGGATGGAGAAACACCATATATTTT. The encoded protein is CASSSGQGWRNTIYF.

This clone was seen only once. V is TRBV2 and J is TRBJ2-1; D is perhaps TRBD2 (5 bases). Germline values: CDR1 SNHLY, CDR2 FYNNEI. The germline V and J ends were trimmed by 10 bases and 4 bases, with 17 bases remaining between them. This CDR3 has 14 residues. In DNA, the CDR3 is TGTGCCACCGCACGAGAGACTACGTACAATGAGCAGTTCTTC. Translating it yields CATARETTYNEQFF. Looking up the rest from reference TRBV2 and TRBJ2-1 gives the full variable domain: EPEVTQTPSHQVTQMGQEVILRCVPISNHLYFYWYRQILGQKVEFLVSFYNNEISEKSEIFDDQFSVERPDGSNFTLKIRSTKLEDSAMYFCATARETTYNEQFFGPGTRLTVL.

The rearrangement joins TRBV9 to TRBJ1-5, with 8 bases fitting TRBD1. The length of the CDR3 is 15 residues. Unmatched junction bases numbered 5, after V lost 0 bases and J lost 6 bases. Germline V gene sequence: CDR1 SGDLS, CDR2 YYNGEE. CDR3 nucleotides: TGTGCCAGCAGCGTAGGCTCAGGGGGCGGTCAGCCCCAGCATTTT. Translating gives CASSVGSGGGQPQHF.

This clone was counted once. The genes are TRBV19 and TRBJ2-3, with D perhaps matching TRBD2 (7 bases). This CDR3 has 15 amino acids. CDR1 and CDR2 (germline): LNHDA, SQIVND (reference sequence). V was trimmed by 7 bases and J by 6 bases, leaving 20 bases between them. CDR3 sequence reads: CASNPPGGRRDTQYF. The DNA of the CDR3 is TGTGCCAGTAATCCTCCGGGGGGCAGGCGGGATACGCAGTATTTT.

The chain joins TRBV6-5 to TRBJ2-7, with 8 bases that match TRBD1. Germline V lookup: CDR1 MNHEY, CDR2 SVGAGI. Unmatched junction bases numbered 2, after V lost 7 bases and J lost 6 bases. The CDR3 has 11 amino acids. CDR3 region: CASTDRGEQYF. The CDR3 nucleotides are TGTGCCAGCACCGACAGGGGCGAGCAGTACTTC.

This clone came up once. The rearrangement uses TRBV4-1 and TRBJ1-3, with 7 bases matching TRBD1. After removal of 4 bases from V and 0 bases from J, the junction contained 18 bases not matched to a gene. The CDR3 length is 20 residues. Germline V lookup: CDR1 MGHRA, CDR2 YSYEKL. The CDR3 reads CASSLKLLTGANSSGNTIYF. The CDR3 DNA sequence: TGCGCCAGCAGCCTCAAACTCCTAACAGGGGCGAACAGCTCTGGAAACACCATATATTTT.

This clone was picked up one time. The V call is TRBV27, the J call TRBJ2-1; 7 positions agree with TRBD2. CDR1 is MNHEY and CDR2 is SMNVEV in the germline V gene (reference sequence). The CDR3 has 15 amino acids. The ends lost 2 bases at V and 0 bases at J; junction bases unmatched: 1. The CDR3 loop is CASSLGGGSYNEQFF. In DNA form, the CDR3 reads TGTGCCAGCAGTTTAGGCGGGGGCTCCTACAATGAGCAGTTCTTC.

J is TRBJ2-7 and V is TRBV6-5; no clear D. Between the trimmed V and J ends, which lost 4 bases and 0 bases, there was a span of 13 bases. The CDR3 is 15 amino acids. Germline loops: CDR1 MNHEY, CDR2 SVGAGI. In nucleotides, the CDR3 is TGTGCCAGCAGTTTGAAGCCTCGCAGCTCCTACGAGCAGTACTTC. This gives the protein CASSLKPRSSYEQYF.

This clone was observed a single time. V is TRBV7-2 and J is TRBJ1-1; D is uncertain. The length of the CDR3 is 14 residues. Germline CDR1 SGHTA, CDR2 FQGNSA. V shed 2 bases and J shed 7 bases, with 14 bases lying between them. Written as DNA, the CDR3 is TGTGCCAGCAGCTTAAATGCGGGGAAGGGTGAAGCTTTCTTT. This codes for CASSLNAGKGEAFF.

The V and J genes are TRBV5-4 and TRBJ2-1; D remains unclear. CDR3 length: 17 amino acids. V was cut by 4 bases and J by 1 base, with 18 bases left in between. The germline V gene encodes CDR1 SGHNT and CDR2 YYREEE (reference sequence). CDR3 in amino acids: CASSPSDGARSYNEQFF. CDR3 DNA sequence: TGTGCCAGCAGCCCATCCGATGGAGCGCGGTCCTACAATGAGCAGTTCTTC.

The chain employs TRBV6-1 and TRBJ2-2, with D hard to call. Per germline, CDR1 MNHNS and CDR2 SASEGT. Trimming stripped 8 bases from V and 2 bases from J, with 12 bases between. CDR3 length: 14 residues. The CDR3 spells CASLWGRNTGELFF. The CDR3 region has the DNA TGTGCCAGCCTTTGGGGTAGAAACACCGGGGAGCTGTTTTTT.

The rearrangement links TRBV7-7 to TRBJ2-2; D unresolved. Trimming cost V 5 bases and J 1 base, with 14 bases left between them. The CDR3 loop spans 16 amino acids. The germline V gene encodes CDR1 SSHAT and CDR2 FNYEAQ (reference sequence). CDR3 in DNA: TGTGCCAGCAGCGGATTGTCCCGGCTGAACACCGGGGAGCTGTTTTTT. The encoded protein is CASSGLSRLNTGELFF.

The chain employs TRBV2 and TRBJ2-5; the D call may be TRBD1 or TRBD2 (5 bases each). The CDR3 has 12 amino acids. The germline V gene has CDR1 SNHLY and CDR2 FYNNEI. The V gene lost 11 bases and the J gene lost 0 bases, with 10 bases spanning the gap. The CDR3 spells CAGTEHQETQYF. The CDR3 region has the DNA TGTGCCGGGACGGAACACCAAGAGACCCAGTACTTC.

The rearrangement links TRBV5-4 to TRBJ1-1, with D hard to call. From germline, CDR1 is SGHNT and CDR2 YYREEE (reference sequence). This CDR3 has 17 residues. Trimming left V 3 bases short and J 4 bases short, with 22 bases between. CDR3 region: CASSSWRGSGRSTEAFF. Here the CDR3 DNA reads TGTGCCAGCAGCTCATGGCGGGGATCGGGAAGGAGCACTGAAGCTTTCTTT.

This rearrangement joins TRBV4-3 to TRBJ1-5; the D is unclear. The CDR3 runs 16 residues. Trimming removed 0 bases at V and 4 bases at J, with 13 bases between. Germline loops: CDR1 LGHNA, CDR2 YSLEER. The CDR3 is CASSQDPVAENQPQHF. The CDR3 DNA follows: TGCGCCAGCAGCCAAGATCCAGTTGCGGAAAATCAGCCCCAGCATTTT.

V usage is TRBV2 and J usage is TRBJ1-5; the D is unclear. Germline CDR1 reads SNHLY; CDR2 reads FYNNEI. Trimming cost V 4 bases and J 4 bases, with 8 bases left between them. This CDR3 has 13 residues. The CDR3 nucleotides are TGTGCCAGCAGTGGGTTTGAAAATCAGCCCCAGCATTTT. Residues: CASSGFENQPQHF.

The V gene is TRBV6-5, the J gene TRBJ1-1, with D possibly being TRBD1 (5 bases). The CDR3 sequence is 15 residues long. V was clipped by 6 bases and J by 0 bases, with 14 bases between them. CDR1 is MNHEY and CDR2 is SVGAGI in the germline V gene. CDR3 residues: CASRQGTAMNTEAFF. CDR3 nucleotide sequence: TGTGCCAGCAGACAAGGGACGGCCATGAACACTGAAGCTTTCTTT.

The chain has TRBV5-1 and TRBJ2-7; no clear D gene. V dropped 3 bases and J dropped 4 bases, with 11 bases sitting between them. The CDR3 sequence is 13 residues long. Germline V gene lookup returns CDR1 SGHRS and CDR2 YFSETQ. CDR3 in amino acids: CASSSTRNYEQYF. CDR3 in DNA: TGCGCCAGCAGCTCCACACGAAATTACGAGCAGTACTTC.

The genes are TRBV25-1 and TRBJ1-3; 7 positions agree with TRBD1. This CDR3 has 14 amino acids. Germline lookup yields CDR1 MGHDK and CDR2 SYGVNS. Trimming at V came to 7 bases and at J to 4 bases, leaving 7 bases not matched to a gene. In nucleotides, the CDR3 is TGTGCCAGCATGCCAGCAGGGGGGGGAAACACCATATATTTT. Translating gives CASMPAGGGNTIYF.

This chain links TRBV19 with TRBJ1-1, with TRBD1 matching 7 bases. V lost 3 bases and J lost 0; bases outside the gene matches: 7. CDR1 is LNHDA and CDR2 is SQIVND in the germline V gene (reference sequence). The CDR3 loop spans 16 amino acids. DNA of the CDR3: TGTGCCAGTAGTATGACAGGGCCTCATGTGAACACTGAAGCTTTCTTT. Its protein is CASSMTGPHVNTEAFF.